The clone carrying this TCR beta chain was observed a few times. What it recognizes is unknown. The sample belongs to a study of post-analysis software for immune sequencing data. Researchers reported that TCR beta cDNA libraries carried unique molecular identifiers. TCRdb fed the PCR reads into MiXCR, producing one record per CDR3 protein. The sample has about half a million distinct CDR3 sequences, around 36% seen once. The V gene's germline CDR1 is MGHRA and CDR2 YSYEKL. The CDR3 is 20 amino acids. The trim removed 0 bases at V and 2 bases at J, leaving 15 bases unmatched. Study outcomes and limitations: Strong same-batch co-clustering of samples appeared with F measure clustering. Five or six TRBV segments, TRBV5-6, TRBV5-1 and TRBV20-1 among them, were found more frequent in patients than controls.

The rearrangement uses TRBV4-1 and TRBJ2-3; 9 bases fit TRBD2. The receptor comes from a girl aged 2 to 17 with multiple sclerosis. The sequenced sample consisted of blood. CDR3 in DNA: TGCGCCAGCAGCCAAGACTCCGTGCCGGGACTAGCTGCGATCACAGATACGCAGTATTTT. Translated: CASSQDSVPGLAAITDTQYF.